This T cell receptor (beta chain) was sequenced for a study of blood T cell repertoires in COVID-19. About the research overall: Collection of acute and convalescent COVID-19 samples took place in the United States, Italy and Spain. The cDNA or gDNA used as material had been derived from T cells, B-cell-depleted T cells, or PBMCs.

Original handling: Amplification of reference gene primers provided the estimated nucleated cell counts. Using immunoSEQ multiplex PCR, the repertoire was profiled, and TCRdb retains in-frame clones only, with some absent. For V, J and clone size, that table is used; D and trimming come from the DNA. The sample yields roughly 430,000 clones, 88% seen once. The CDR3 runs 15 residues. CDR1 and CDR2 from the germline V gene are SNHLY and FYNNEI. V was clipped by 6 bases and J by 2 bases; unmatched bases: 5. The TCR comes from a woman aged 40 to 50 with acute COVID-19. The chain employs TRBV2 and TRBJ2-3, with TRBD1 matching over 10 bases. The material sequenced was PBMCs or T cells enriched from blood (not recorded which). CDR3 protein: CASSDRGRDTDTQYF. In DNA form, the CDR3 reads TGTGCCAGCAGCGACAGGGGGCGGGACACAGATACGCAGTATTTT. Drawing the rest from reference TRBV2 and TRBJ2-3, the complete variable domain is EPEVTQTPSHQVTQMGQEVILRCVPISNHLYFYWYRQILGQKVEFLVSFYNNEISEKSEIFDDQFSVERPDGSNFTLKIRSTKLEDSAMYFCASSDRGRDTDTQYFGPGTRLTVL.